These 30 T cell receptor beta chains were all obtained from the same sample, sequenced in a study of blood T cell repertoires in COVID-19. The repertoire was sequenced with immunoSEQ multiplex PCR; TCRdb's copy has only in-frame clones and lacks some. The table lists about 220,000 clones, 70% to 85% of them singletons, with approximately 15% in the top ten. The source material was PBMCs or T cells enriched from blood (not recorded which). The origin of the receptors is a man aged 40-50 years who had recovered from COVID-19.

The chain links TRBV28 to TRBJ1-5; TRBD1 aligns across 10 bases. Germline CDR1 is MDHEN and CDR2 is SYDVKM. The CDR3 spans 13 residues. V dropped 5 bases and J dropped 7; count of bases not matched to a gene: 2. CDR3 nucleotides: TGTGCCAGCAGTGACAGGGGGCTCCAGCCCCAGCATTTT. Translation gives CASSDRGLQPQHF.

This chain joins TRBV24-1 and TRBJ1-2; 8 nucleotides line up with TRBD1. Germline-derived CDR1 and CDR2 are KGHDR and SFDVKD. Trimming at V came to 3 bases and at J to 7 bases, leaving 9 bases not matched to a gene. This CDR3 comprises 15 residues. CDR3 in amino acids: CATSDIRQGFGGYTF. CDR3 sequence (DNA): TGTGCCACCAGTGATATTAGACAGGGGTTTGGTGGCTACACCTTC.

This clone was observed a few times. The chain combines TRBV3-1 (or the pseudogene TRBV3-2) with TRBJ2-1, with D perhaps TRBD2 (7 bases). V was trimmed by 1 base and J by 8 bases, leaving 9 bases between them. This CDR3 spans 13 amino acids. Germline lookup yields CDR1 LGHDT and CDR2 YNNKEL (reference sequence). DNA for the CDR3: TGTGCCAGCAGCCAAGCGGGGGGCCATGAGCAGTTCTTC. Its protein product is CASSQAGGHEQFF.

V and J are TRBV7-9 and TRBJ2-7, with D possibly being TRBD2 (6 bases). Germline V gene lookup returns CDR1 SEHNR and CDR2 FQNEAQ (reference sequence). This CDR3 has 14 amino acids. Trimming removed 4 bases at V and 2 bases at J, with 12 bases between. CDR3 DNA sequence: TGTGCCAGCAGCTCCCGGGGGAGGCCCTACGAGCAGTACTTC. Translated: CASSSRGRPYEQYF.

This clone was seen a single time. The chain links TRBV18 to TRBJ2-1; TRBD2 might be the D (5 bases). Germline V gives CDR1 KGHSH, CDR2 LQKENI. This CDR3 comprises 15 residues. Trimming took 2 bases from V and 5 from J, leaving 13 bases between them. The DNA of the CDR3 is TGTGCCAGCTCACCAGGTAGGCCCGGGGACAATGAGCAGTTCTTC. Its protein product is CASSPGRPGDNEQFF.

CDR3 in DNA: TGTGCCAGCGGACGACAGGGGTTTTATGGCTACACCTTC. Its translation: CASGRQGFYGYTF. The chain is built from TRBV6-5 and TRBJ1-2; 8 bases fit TRBD1. Germline CDR1 and CDR2: MNHEY and SVGAGI. The CDR3 contains 13 residues. V lost 8 bases, J lost 5 bases, and 7 bases stayed unmatched.

The J gene is TRBJ2-3, the V gene TRBV11-2; 7 nucleotides match TRBD1. V gave up 3 bases and J gave up 6 bases; unmatched junction bases: 9. The germline CDR1 and CDR2 sequences are SGHAT and FQNNGV. The CDR3 has 15 amino acids. The CDR3, as DNA: TGTGCCAGCAGCTTTGGGGACCGCAGGGGGGATACGCAGTATTTT. It codes for CASSFGDRRGDTQYF. The complete variable domain, with remaining parts taken from reference TRBV11-2 and TRBJ2-3, reads EAGVAQSPRYKIIEKRQSVAFWCNPISGHATLYWYQQILGQGPKLLIQFQNNGVVDDSQLPKDRFSAERLKGVDSTLKIQPAKLEDSAVYLCASSFGDRRGDTQYFGPGTRLTVL.

Only one count was recorded for this clone. The chain couples TRBV2 to TRBJ1-2; D is perhaps TRBD1 (5 bases). Germline CDR1 and CDR2: SNHLY and FYNNEI. This CDR3 is 14 amino acids long. The germline V and J ends were trimmed by 4 bases and 3 bases, with 12 bases remaining between them. The CDR3 region has the DNA TGTGCCAGCAGTGCACGGGGGACTCACTATGGCTACACCTTC. This translates into CASSARGTHYGYTF. Full variable domain (remainder filled in from reference TRBV2 and TRBJ1-2): EPEVTQTPSHQVTQMGQEVILRCVPISNHLYFYWYRQILGQKVEFLVSFYNNEISEKSEIFDDQFSVERPDGSNFTLKIRSTKLEDSAMYFCASSARGTHYGYTFGSGTRLTVV.

This sequence joins TRBV7-2 and TRBJ2-7, with TRBD2 as a possible D gene (6 bases). The CDR3 consists of 13 residues. Germline CDR1 reads SGHTA; CDR2 reads FQGNSA. Trimming stripped 1 base from V and 3 bases from J, with 7 bases between. Here the CDR3 DNA reads TGTGCCAGCAGCTTAGTGGAGGGCTACGAGCAGTACTTC. Translated: CASSLVEGYEQYF. Supplemented by reference TRBV7-2 and TRBJ2-7, the full variable domain reads GAGVSQSPSNKVTEKGKDVELRCDPISGHTALYWYRQSLGQGLEFLIYFQGNSAPDKSGLPSDRFSAERTGGSVSTLTIQRTQQEDSAVYLCASSLVEGYEQYFGPGTRLTVT.

In its sample, this clone was seen a few times. The chain has TRBV4-1 and TRBJ2-2, with 14 bases identical to TRBD2. V lost 3 bases and J lost 6; bases outside the gene matches: 3. The CDR3 is 16 residues long. Germline CDR1 reads MGHRA; CDR2 reads YSYEKL. As DNA, the CDR3 is TGCGCCAGCAGCCAGGGGGGACTAGCGGGAGCCGGGGAGCTGTTTTTT. As protein: CASSQGGLAGAGELFF.

The chain combines TRBV7-3 with TRBJ1-2; 7 bases are a match to TRBD1. Germline lookup yields CDR1 SGHTA and CDR2 FQGTGA. CDR3 length: 14 residues. The junction had 8 bases not matched to a gene; V was cut back by 3 bases and J by 7 bases. CDR3 bases: TGTGCCAGCAGCTTTACAGGGGAACGGGGTGGCTACACCTTC. Translating it yields CASSFTGERGGYTF.

This chain connects TRBV27 to TRBJ2-7; the match to TRBD2 covers 12 bases. This CDR3 contains 17 residues. Germline loops: CDR1 MNHEY, CDR2 SMNVEV (reference sequence). The V and J ends lost 3 bases and 7 bases, in that order; junction bases with no gene match: 13. The CDR3 sequence: CASSLASGRAVLGEQYF. The DNA for the CDR3 is TGTGCCAGCAGTTTGGCTAGCGGGAGGGCCGTCTTGGGGGAGCAGTACTTC.

This clone has a single count. This chain joins TRBV28 and TRBJ1-5; 9 bases match TRBD1. Germline V gene lookup returns CDR1 MDHEN and CDR2 SYDVKM. The CDR3 runs to 16 residues. With V trimmed by 5 bases and J by 3 bases, 8 bases remained unmatched. The CDR3 bases are TGTGCCAGCAGTCGCGGACAGGGGCCCTACAATCAGCCCCAGCATTTT. This codes for CASSRGQGPYNQPQHF.

The gene calls are TRBV27 and TRBJ1-4; tentative D call: TRBD1 (6 bases). V shed 5 bases and J shed 5 bases, with 15 bases lying between them. This CDR3 comprises 15 residues. CDR1 MNHEY and CDR2 SMNVEV come from the germline V gene (reference sequence). The CDR3 region is CASSPLGAGNEKLFF. The CDR3 DNA is TGTGCCAGCAGTCCCCTGGGGGCAGGGAATGAAAAACTGTTTTTT.

The V gene is TRBV30, the J gene TRBJ1-6; TRBD1 matches 9 bases. The V gene's germline CDR1 is GTSNPN and CDR2 SVGIG (reference sequence). The CDR3 has 13 amino acids. Trimming cost V 5 bases and J 7 bases; bases outside gene matches: 3. CDR3 sequence (DNA): TGTGCCTGGGACAGGGGGAAAAATTCACCCCTCCACTTT. It yields the protein CAWDRGKNSPLHF.

The chain employs TRBV24-1 and TRBJ2-3; 9 nucleotides align to TRBD1. CDR3 length: 17 residues. CDR1 KGHDR and CDR2 SFDVKD come from the germline V gene. The V segment lost 9 bases and the J segment 4 bases; nucleotides outside the gene matches: 16. The CDR3 is CATGKAMTGGAADTQYF. In DNA form, the CDR3 reads TGTGCCACCGGGAAGGCCATGACAGGGGGGGCAGCAGATACGCAGTATTTT.

The V call is TRBV6-5, the J call TRBJ1-2, with a possible D match to TRBD1 (5 bases). This CDR3 has 13 residues. V was trimmed by 10 bases and J by 8 bases, leaving 20 bases between them. Per the germline V gene, CDR1 is MNHEY and CDR2 is SVGAGI. CDR3 coding DNA: TGTGCCACCCAACAGGACCCGTTAGGAGGCTACACCTTC. It yields the protein CATQQDPLGGYTF.

The V and J genes are TRBV7-3 and TRBJ1-1; unclear D gene. V lost 4 bases and J 1 base, leaving 7 bases between the germline ends. This CDR3 contains 13 residues. Germline V lookup: CDR1 SGHTA, CDR2 FQGTGA. DNA of the CDR3: TGTGCCAGCAGCTCGGGAAGGAACACTGAAGCTTTCTTT. Its translation: CASSSGRNTEAFF.

This clone was seen a single time. The chain combines TRBV6-5 with TRBJ1-1; maybe TRBD1 (6 bases). Trimming took off 6 bases at V and 4 bases at J, with 18 bases between the two ends. The CDR3 contains 15 residues. Germline CDR1 MNHEY, CDR2 SVGAGI. CDR3: CASSLVWGQSTEAFF. The CDR3 nucleotides are TGTGCCAGCAGCCTTGTCTGGGGGCAGAGCACTGAAGCTTTCTTT.

The chain carries TRBV19 and TRBJ1-2; no firm D call. The CDR3 has 14 amino acids. Germline V gene sequence: CDR1 LNHDA, CDR2 SQIVND (reference sequence). V lost 6 bases and J 2 bases, leaving 13 bases between the germline ends. The CDR3, as DNA: TGTGCCAGTAGACTCCGGGGTCAGAACTATGGCTACACCTTC. Protein: CASRLRGQNYGYTF. Supplemented by reference TRBV19 and TRBJ1-2, the full variable domain reads DGGITQSPKYLFRKEGQNVTLSCEQNLNHDAMYWYRQDPGQGLRLIYYSQIVNDFQKGDIAEGYSVSREKKESFPLTVTSAQKNPTAFYLCASRLRGQNYGYTFGSGTRLTVV.

The CDR3: CASSPRQGGEKLFF. The CDR3, as DNA: TGTGCCAGCAGCCCCCGACAGGGTGGGGAAAAACTGTTTTTT. This chain links TRBV2 with TRBJ1-4; TRBD1 matches 7 bases. There are 14 residues in the CDR3. V dropped 6 bases and J dropped 8; count of bases not matched to a gene: 9. Germline V CDR1 and CDR2: SNHLY, FYNNEI.

This clone turned up a few times. This chain links TRBV12-3 or TRBV12-4 with TRBJ1-1; TRBD1 is a possible D gene (5 bases). V was trimmed by 7 bases and J by 1 base, leaving 10 bases between them. This CDR3 contains 13 residues. This CDR3 is CASTDSENTEAFF. The CDR3 nucleotides are TGTGCCAGCACTGACAGCGAGAACACTGAAGCTTTCTTT.

This clone was observed a few times. This chain joins TRBV30 and TRBJ1-2, with 9 bases lining up with TRBD1. The J segment lost 9 bases and the V segment lost 4 bases, leaving 12 bases of the junction unmatched. This CDR3 is 14 amino acids long. The germline V gene encodes CDR1 GTSNPN and CDR2 SVGIG (reference sequence). The CDR3 sequence: CAWNPPGQGSSYTF. The CDR3 DNA follows: TGTGCCTGGAACCCGCCGGGACAGGGAAGTAGCTACACCTTC. The complete variable domain, with remaining parts taken from reference TRBV30 and TRBJ1-2, reads SQTIHQWPATLVQPVGSPLSLECTVEGTSNPNLYWYRQAAGRGLQLLFYSVGIGQISSEVPQNLSASRPQDRQFILSSKKLLLSDSGFYLCAWNPPGQGSSYTFGSGTRLTVV.

The chain combines TRBV7-6 with TRBJ2-3, with 10 bases matching TRBD2. The V gene end was trimmed by 1 base and the J gene end by 5 bases; junction bases not matched to a gene: 12. The CDR3 covers 18 residues. The germline gives CDR1 SGHVS, CDR2 FNYEAQ. For the CDR3, the DNA is TGTGCCAGCAGCTTAGGTGTCCCTAGCGGGGGTAGTGGAGATACGCAGTATTTT. The encoded protein is CASSLGVPSGGSGDTQYF.

This clone was observed a handful of times. This chain joins TRBV3-1 (or the pseudogene TRBV3-2) and TRBJ1-4; 10 positions match TRBD1. Germline CDR1 reads LGHDT; CDR2 reads YNNKEL (reference sequence). J gave up 11 bases and V 2 bases, and 8 bases lay outside the gene matches. The CDR3 sequence is 15 residues long. The CDR3 region is CASSQSPGTGVKLFF. CDR3 coding DNA: TGTGCCAGCAGCCAAAGTCCCGGGACAGGGGTGAAACTGTTTTTT.

This rearrangement joins TRBV27 to TRBJ1-1; tentatively, D is TRBD1 (5 bases). Germline lookup yields CDR1 MNHEY and CDR2 SMNVEV (reference sequence). The CDR3 has 14 residues. With 6 bases removed from V and 10 bases from J, the gap between germline ends came to 21 bases. The CDR3 here is CASSQDIRIGGAFF. CDR3 in DNA: TGTGCCAGCAGCCAAGACATCCGCATCGGGGGAGCTTTCTTT.

The chain carries TRBV5-6 and TRBJ2-2; 7 nucleotides match TRBD1. Trimming removed 0 bases from V and 7 bases from J; junction bases left unmatched: 12. CDR1 SGHDT and CDR2 YYEEEE come from the germline V gene. CDR3 length equals 17 residues. The CDR3 sequence: CASSLAKTGLRGGELFF. The DNA of the CDR3 is TGTGCCAGCAGCTTGGCCAAGACAGGGCTCCGGGGCGGGGAGCTGTTTTTT.

The CDR3 sequence is CASSEAAGKTTGELFF. The DNA of the CDR3 is TGTGCCAGCAGTGAAGCGGCAGGGAAAACCACCGGGGAGCTGTTTTTT. This rearrangement joins TRBV25-1 to TRBJ2-2, with D perhaps TRBD1 (5 bases). Germline CDR1 reads MGHDK; CDR2 reads SYGVNS. The CDR3 is 16 amino acids. V lost 2 bases and J 4 bases, leaving 14 bases between the germline ends.

This clone was recorded once. J is TRBJ2-7 and V is TRBV19; perhaps TRBD1 as D (6 bases). Germline V lookup: CDR1 LNHDA, CDR2 SQIVND (reference sequence). This CDR3 is 15 amino acids long. Trimming cost V 1 base and J 0 bases, with 10 bases left between them. The chain's CDR3 is CASSIGTGHSYEQYF. The DNA for the CDR3 is TGTGCCAGTAGTATAGGAACAGGGCACTCCTACGAGCAGTACTTC.

The count of this clone is one. The chain recombines TRBV30 with TRBJ1-5, with a weak D call TRBD1 (6 bases). CDR1 and CDR2 from the germline V gene are GTSNPN and SVGIG (reference sequence). Trimming removed 0 bases from V and 4 bases from J, with 13 bases in between. CDR3 length: 15 amino acids. The CDR3 loop reads CAWSVGQGRNQPQHF. CDR3 DNA sequence: TGTGCCTGGAGTGTCGGGCAGGGGAGAAATCAGCCCCAGCATTTT.